This TCR beta chain is from a study of response to subunit inactivated influenza vaccine. Study results and limitations: The authors suggested that few new T cells are recruited per seasonal influenza vaccination.

The V gene's germline CDR1 is LNHDA and CDR2 SQIVND (reference sequence). The length of the CDR3 is 13 residues. J gave up 3 bases and V 5 bases, and 4 bases lay outside the gene matches. TCRdb independently ran MiXCR on the RT-PCR reads; one entry per CDR3 protein. Seen here are 150,000 to 200,000 distinct CDR3 sequences, approximately 10% observed once, and the top ten hold about an eighth. Worth noting for this clonotype: The antigen is not known.

The V and J genes are TRBV19 and TRBJ2-7, with 7 bases lining up with TRBD1. This specimen was non-naive T cells sorted from PBMCs, taken about 40 days after vaccination. The receptor was derived from a man aged 50-59 years who received an inactivated influenza vaccine. This chain's CDR3 is CASSLGQNYEQYF. DNA of the CDR3: TGTGCCAGTAGTTTGGGACAGAACTACGAGCAGTACTTC.